Sequencing of this T cell receptor (beta chain) was carried out in a study of immune cell composition in non-small cell lung cancer. In the study overall: Tumours were mainly lung adenocarcinoma or squamous cell carcinoma. Study conclusions and caveats: Overall clonality, unlike maximal tumour-associated clone frequency, did not predict TIL reactivity.

Comment on this clone: Its antigen is unknown.

Frozen unsorted single-cell suspensions supplied the genomic DNA. The junction had 10 bases not matched to a gene; V was cut back by 5 bases and J by 9 bases. The CDR3 loop spans 15 amino acids. The germline V gene has CDR1 SGHTA and CDR2 FQGTGA. TCRdb's table, derived via immunoSEQ multiplex PCR, lists solely in-frame clones and lacks some. Among about 6,600 clones, nearly 80% were seen once, and the ten largest hold approximately 14%. The chain carries TRBV7-3 and TRBJ2-1, with TRBD1 identical over 10 bases. Sequencing was done on a sample of lung tumor tissue. The clonotype comes from a human donor with non-small cell lung cancer. The CDR3 DNA sequence: TGTGCCAGCAGCACTACGCCGGGACAGGGGATTGAGCAGTTCTTC. Protein sequence: CASSTTPGQGIEQFF.